These 12 T cell receptor beta chains were all obtained from the same sample, sequenced in a study of blood T cell repertoires in COVID-19. Here immunoSEQ multiplex PCR was the method, and the copy in TCRdb shows in-frame clones only, minus some. The sample gives approximately 100,000 clones, roughly 90% of which show up once; more than 15% is in the top ten. Sequenced: peripheral blood. The receptors here all came from a woman older than 75 in a cohort sampled during active COVID-19.

The V and J genes are TRBV11-2 and TRBJ2-6, with D possibly matching TRBD1 (6 bases). V shed 2 bases and J shed 0 bases, with 11 bases lying between them. Germline lookup yields CDR1 SGHAT and CDR2 FQNNGV. The CDR3 length is 17 residues. The DNA for the CDR3 is TGTGCCAGCAGCTTACGACAGGTCCACTCTGGGGCCAACGTCCTGACTTTC. Translated: CASSLRQVHSGANVLTF. Based on the CDR3 plus reference TRBV11-2 and TRBJ2-6, the full variable domain is EAGVAQSPRYKIIEKRQSVAFWCNPISGHATLYWYQQILGQGPKLLIQFQNNGVVDDSQLPKDRFSAERLKGVDSTLKIQPAKLEDSAVYLCASSLRQVHSGANVLTFGAGSRLTVL.

This clone was picked up a small number of times. The rearrangement uses TRBV5-5 and TRBJ1-2; 8 bases align to TRBD1. This CDR3 is 15 amino acids long. Germline CDR1 is SGHKS and CDR2 is YYEKEE (reference sequence). Unmatched junction bases numbered 10, after V lost 4 bases and J lost 5 bases. Written as DNA, the CDR3 is TGTGCCAGCAGCGTAGGGACAGGTCAGAAGTATGGCTACACCTTC. Protein product: CASSVGTGQKYGYTF.

The chain combines TRBV3-1 (or the pseudogene TRBV3-2) with TRBJ2-1, with D maybe TRBD2 (7 bases). The CDR3 runs to 13 residues. Germline V CDR1 and CDR2: LGHDT, YNNKEL (reference sequence). Trimming removed 1 base from V and 9 bases from J, with 10 bases in between. The DNA for the CDR3 is TGTGCCAGCAGCCAAGGGGGGGGCCTTGAGCAGTTCTTC. It translates to CASSQGGGLEQFF.

This sequence joins TRBV10-2 and TRBJ1-3, with TRBD1 matching over 9 bases. The V gene's germline CDR1 is WSHSY and CDR2 SAAADI. V was clipped by 3 bases and J by 0 bases; unmatched bases: 12. The CDR3 spans 19 residues. CDR3 sequence (DNA): TGCGCCAGCAGTGAAGGGACAGGGAGAGGCAAGAGCTCTGGAAACACCATATATTTT. Protein product: CASSEGTGRGKSSGNTIYF.

The chain carries TRBV10-1 and TRBJ2-2, with a possible D match to TRBD1 (5 bases). The CDR3 is made up of 16 amino acids. The V gene lost 6 bases and the J gene lost 0 bases, with 14 bases spanning the gap. Per the germline V gene, CDR1 is WNHNN and CDR2 is SYGVQD (reference sequence). The CDR3 region is CASRKTEGANTGELFF. The CDR3 DNA reads TGCGCCAGCAGGAAGACAGAAGGGGCGAACACCGGGGAGCTGTTTTTT.

This clone has only one observation. The V and J genes are TRBV6-5 and TRBJ2-7, with unresolved D. The germline V gene encodes CDR1 MNHEY and CDR2 SVGAGI. The V and J ends lost 7 bases and 4 bases respectively, with 8 bases between them. This CDR3 contains 11 residues. The CDR3 loop reads CASTQNYEQYF. CDR3 coding DNA: TGTGCCAGCACCCAGAATTACGAGCAGTACTTC.

This chain uses TRBV5-1 with TRBJ1-2, with unresolved D. The CDR3 runs to 13 residues. CDR1 SGHRS and CDR2 YFSETQ come from the germline V gene. The V and J ends lost 4 bases and 0 bases respectively, with 7 bases between them. The CDR3 is CASSPTSNYGYTF. Written as DNA, the CDR3 is TGCGCCAGCAGCCCTACGTCTAACTATGGCTACACCTTC. Variable domain in full (rest from reference TRBV5-1 and TRBJ1-2): KAGVTQTPRYLIKTRGQQVTLSCSPISGHRSVSWYQQTPGQGLQFLFEYFSETQRNKGNFPGRFSGRQFSNSRSEMNVSTLELGDSALYLCASSPTSNYGYTFGSGTRLTVV.

V gene TRBV9 combines with J gene TRBJ2-2, with 10 bases matching TRBD1. Germline V lookup: CDR1 SGDLS, CDR2 YYNGEE. V was clipped by 4 bases and J by 9 bases; unmatched bases: 18. There are 18 residues in the CDR3. DNA of the CDR3: TGTGCCAGCAGCCCAGGGACAGGGGTGGGAGGCAAAGACAGGGAGCTGTTTTTT. Translated, it gives CASSPGTGVGGKDRELFF.

The count of this clone is one. This chain links TRBV6-6 with TRBJ2-4, with D hard to call. Germline V gene lookup returns CDR1 MNHNY and CDR2 SVGAGI (reference sequence). V lost 7 bases and J lost 8, with 9 bases in between. The CDR3 is made up of 11 amino acids. The CDR3 is CASTTYYIQYF. CDR3 nucleotides: TGTGCCAGCACTACTTATTACATTCAGTACTTC.

The chain has TRBV3-1 (or the pseudogene TRBV3-2) and TRBJ1-2, with 7 bases lining up with TRBD1. The ends lost 4 bases at V and 8 bases at J; junction bases unmatched: 10. Germline CDR1 and CDR2: LGHDT and YNNKEL (reference sequence). The CDR3 consists of 14 residues. The CDR3 DNA is TGTGCCAGCAGCCCCAGGGGGGACTTAAGAGGCTACACCTTC. Its translation is CASSPRGDLRGYTF.

This chain connects TRBV5-1 to TRBJ2-3; 9 bases map to TRBD2. The V segment lost 0 bases and the J segment 0 bases; nucleotides outside the gene matches: 11. This CDR3 spans 19 amino acids. CDR1 and CDR2 (germline): SGHRS, YFSETQ. The CDR3 DNA follows: TGCGCCAGCAGCTTGGCGGGTAGCGGGGGATATACTAGCACAGATACGCAGTATTTT. Encoded protein: CASSLAGSGGYTSTDTQYF.

V gene TRBV5-1 combines with J gene TRBJ2-5; 15 nucleotides match TRBD2. The CDR3 runs 16 residues. Germline V gene lookup returns CDR1 SGHRS and CDR2 YFSETQ. Trimming at V came to 4 bases and at J to 4 bases, leaving 5 bases not matched to a gene. The CDR3: CASSLLGLAGGETQYF. The DNA for the CDR3 is TGCGCCAGCAGCCTACTGGGACTAGCGGGAGGAGAGACCCAGTACTTC.